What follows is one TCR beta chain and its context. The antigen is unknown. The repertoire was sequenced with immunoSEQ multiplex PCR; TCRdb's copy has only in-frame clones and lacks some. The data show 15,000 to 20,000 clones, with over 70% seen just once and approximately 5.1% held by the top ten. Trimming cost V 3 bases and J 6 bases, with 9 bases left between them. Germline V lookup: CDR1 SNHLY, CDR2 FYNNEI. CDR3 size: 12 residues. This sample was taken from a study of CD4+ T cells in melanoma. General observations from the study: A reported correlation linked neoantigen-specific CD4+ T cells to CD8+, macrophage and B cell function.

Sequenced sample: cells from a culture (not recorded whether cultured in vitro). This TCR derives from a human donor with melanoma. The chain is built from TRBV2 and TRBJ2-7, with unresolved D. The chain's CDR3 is CASSEQRGEQYF. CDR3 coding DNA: TGTGCCAGCAGTGAGCAGCGTGGCGAGCAGTACTTC.